The 3 T cell receptor beta chains below all came from one sample that was sequenced in a study of tumor-infiltrating lymphocytes in primary liver carcinoma (dated by TCRdb to 2017 to 2019). Blood RNA was extracted from unsorted whole blood using TRIzol reagent, and germline DNA was obtained with the DNeasy Blood & Tissue kit. The reads were generated on an Illumina HiSeq 2500. A constant-region primer and ProtoScript II reverse transcriptase were used to reverse-transcribe TCRbeta-specific cDNA from about 0.55 ug total RNA. The TCRbeta libraries were prepared through three rounds of nested multiplex PCR following a slightly modified ARM-PCR procedure. Each of the first two PCR rounds ran for 9 to 10 cycles using multiplex TRBV1-TRBV30 forward primers together with a Cbeta reverse primer. The public reads were reanalyzed by TCRdb: fastp trimming at Q25, MiXCR alignment, in-frame beta chains only. Rows are unified per CDR3 protein, each entry keeping the most common DNA and genes. Counted in this sample were hundreds of thousands of distinct CDR3 sequences; almost 60% of them appeared once. The top ten clones comprise about a sixth of the sample.

Sequencing was done on a sample of peripheral blood. All receptors come from a woman aged 25 to 39 with primary liver carcinoma and hepatitis B virus infection.

This rearrangement joins TRBV4-3 to TRBJ1-1, with TRBD1 as a possible D gene (5 bases). Deletions cut 9 bases from V and 1 base from J, with 12 bases between. The V gene's germline CDR1 is LGHNA and CDR2 YSLEER. CDR3 size: 13 residues. The CDR3 region is CARSNGANTEAFF. In DNA form, the CDR3 reads TGCGCCAGGTCTAACGGGGCGAACACTGAAGCTTTCTTT.

Note on this clonotype: No conserved phenylalanine or tryptophan is present at the end of the CDR3, so a read error is the likely explanation. The V and J genes are TRBV6-5 and TRBJ1-3; D is undetermined. In germline, CDR1 is MNHEY, CDR2 SVGAGI. Trimming pared 6 bases from V and 3 bases from J, leaving 9 bases between. The CDR3 has 13 residues. CDR3 in DNA: TGTGCCAGCAGCCTAACCCGTGGAAACACCATATATTCT. Translated, it gives CASSLTRGNTIYS.

Points on this clonotype: Its ends do not fully match the called genes, so a read error is possible. The V call is TRBV6-5, the J call TRBJ2-7; D gene unclear. The CDR3 covers 14 residues. Looked up from germline, CDR1 is MNHEY and CDR2 is SVGAGI. The CDR3 sequence is CASSYSLVVDEQYF. DNA for the CDR3: TGTGCTAGCAGTTACTCGCTGGTCGTGGACGAGCAGTACTTC.